This TCR beta chain was sequenced in a study of memory CD4+ T cells and cytomegalovirus serostatus. Study background: Donors were healthy Belgian adults, under 10 CMV seropositive and roughly 25 seronegative.

As regards this clone: Its antigen is not known.

Trimming stripped 4 bases from V and 6 bases from J, with 19 bases between. This CDR3 contains 15 residues. From germline, CDR1 is MDHEN and CDR2 SYDVKM. Study-level points and caveats: Each of 60 to 80 CMV-associated TCRbeta sequences occurred in one to five individuals.

Single viable CD3+CD4+CD8-CD45RO+ cells were sorted as the memory CD4+ T cells. Serostatus was set by detecting CMV pp150, pp28, p38, p52 IgG. Some clones are missing from TCRdb's copy, which holds only in-frame ones; the method was immunoSEQ multiplex PCR. The repertoire consists of about 48,000 clones, with roughly 73% occurring once and the leading ten covering about 0.73%. The J gene is TRBJ2-7, the V gene TRBV28; a possible D gene is TRBD2 (6 bases). The TCR comes from an adult in good health and CMV-seronegative. Material: memory CD4+ T cells from blood. CDR3 DNA: TGTGCCAGCAGTTCACCCCGCGGGGTTAAGGGCGAGCAGTACTTC. Amino acids: CASSSPRGVKGEQYF.